This T cell receptor (beta chain) was retrieved from a study of STAT5B mutations in CD4+ large granular lymphocyte leukemia. General observations from the study: Higher CD4+ than CD8+ T-LGLL clonality might reflect small sample size.

Repertoires were generated with immunoSEQ multiplex PCR, while TCRdb's copy carries only in-frame clones and drops some. This table holds around 30,000 clones, 70% to 85% found once. V lost 8 bases, J lost 5 bases, and 28 bases lay in between. The CDR3 has 17 residues. Germline lookup yields CDR1 ENHRY and CDR2 SYGVKD. About this clone: No antigen is known for it.

Buffy coats from healthy blood donors served as controls. This sequence joins TRBV10-3 and TRBJ2-7, with D tentatively TRBD1 (6 bases). The source is a human donor in good health. The material sequenced was CD4+ T cells from blood buffy coats. The CDR3 DNA is TGTGCCATCGGCCCCCCGTTGCGGAACAGGGCTCGGGACGAGCAGTACTTC. This translates into CAIGPPLRNRARDEQYF.